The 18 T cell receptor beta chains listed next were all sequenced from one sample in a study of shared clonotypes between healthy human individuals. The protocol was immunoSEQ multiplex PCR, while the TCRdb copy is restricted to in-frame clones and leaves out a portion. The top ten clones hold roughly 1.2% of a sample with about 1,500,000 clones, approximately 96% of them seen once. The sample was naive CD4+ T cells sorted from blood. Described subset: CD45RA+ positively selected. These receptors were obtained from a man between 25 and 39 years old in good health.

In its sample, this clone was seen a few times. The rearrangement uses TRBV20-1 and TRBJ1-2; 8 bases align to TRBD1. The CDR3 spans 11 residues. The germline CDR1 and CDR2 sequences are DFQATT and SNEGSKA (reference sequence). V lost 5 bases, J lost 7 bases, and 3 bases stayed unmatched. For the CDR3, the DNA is TGCAGTGCTCCTACAGGGGGTGGCTACACCTTC. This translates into CSAPTGGGYTF.

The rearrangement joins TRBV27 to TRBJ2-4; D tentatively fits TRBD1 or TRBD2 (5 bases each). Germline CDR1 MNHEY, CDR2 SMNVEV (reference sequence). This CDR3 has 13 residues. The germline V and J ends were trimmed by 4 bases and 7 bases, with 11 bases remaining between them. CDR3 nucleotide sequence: TGTGCCAGCAGTTCCACCGGGGCCAACATTCAGTACTTC. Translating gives CASSSTGANIQYF.

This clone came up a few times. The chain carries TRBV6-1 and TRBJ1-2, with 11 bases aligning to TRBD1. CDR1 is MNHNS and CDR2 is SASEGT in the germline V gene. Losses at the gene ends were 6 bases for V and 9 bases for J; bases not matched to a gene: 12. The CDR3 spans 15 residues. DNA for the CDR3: TGTGCCAGCAGACGGACAGGGGGCGCGGAGAACAGCTACACCTTC. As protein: CASRRTGGAENSYTF.

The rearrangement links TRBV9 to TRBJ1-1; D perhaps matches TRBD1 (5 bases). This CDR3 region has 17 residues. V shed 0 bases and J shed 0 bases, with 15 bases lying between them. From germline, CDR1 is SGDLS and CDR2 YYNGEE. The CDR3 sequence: CASSVGGGAFLNTEAFF. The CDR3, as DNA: TGTGCCAGCAGCGTAGGCGGGGGAGCATTCCTGAACACTGAAGCTTTCTTT.

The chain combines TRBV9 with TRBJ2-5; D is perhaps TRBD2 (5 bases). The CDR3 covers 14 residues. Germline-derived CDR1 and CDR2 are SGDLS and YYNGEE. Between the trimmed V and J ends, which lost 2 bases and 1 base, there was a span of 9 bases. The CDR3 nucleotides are TGTGCCAGCAGCGTTACAGCGGTCCAAGAGACCCAGTACTTC. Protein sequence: CASSVTAVQETQYF. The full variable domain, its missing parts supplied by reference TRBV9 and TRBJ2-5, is DSGVTQTPKHLITATGQRVTLRCSPRSGDLSVYWYQQSLDQGLQFLIQYYNGEERAKGNILERFSAQQFPDLHSELNLSSLELGDSALYFCASSVTAVQETQYFGPGTRLLVL.

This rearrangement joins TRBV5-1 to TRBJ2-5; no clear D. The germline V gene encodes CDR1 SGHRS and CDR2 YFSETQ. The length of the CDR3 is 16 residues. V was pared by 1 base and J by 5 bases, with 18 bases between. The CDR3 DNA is TGCGCCAGCAGCTTGTTATCAACTCCTTTATCCGAGACCCAGTACTTC. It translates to CASSLLSTPLSETQYF.

CDR3: CASSVRASGNYNEQFF. The CDR3 DNA follows: TGTGCCAGCAGTGTTCGAGCTAGCGGGAACTACAATGAGCAGTTCTTC. V is TRBV25-1 and J is TRBJ2-1; 9 bases are a match to TRBD2. J gave up 3 bases and V 4 bases, and 7 bases lay outside the gene matches. The CDR3 spans 16 residues. In germline, CDR1 is MGHDK, CDR2 SYGVNS.

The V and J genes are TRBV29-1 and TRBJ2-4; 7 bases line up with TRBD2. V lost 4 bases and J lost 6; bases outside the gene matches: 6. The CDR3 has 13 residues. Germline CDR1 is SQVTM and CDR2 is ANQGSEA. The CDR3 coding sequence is TGCAGCGTTGGGGAGGGACGTTTAAACATTCAGTACTTC. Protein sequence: CSVGEGRLNIQYF.

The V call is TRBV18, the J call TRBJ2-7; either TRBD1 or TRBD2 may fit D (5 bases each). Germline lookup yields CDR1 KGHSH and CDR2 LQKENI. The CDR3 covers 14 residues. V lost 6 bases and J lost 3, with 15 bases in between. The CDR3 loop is CASSPAGTDYEQYF. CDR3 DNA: TGTGCCAGCTCCCCAGCTGGGACCGACTACGAGCAGTACTTC.

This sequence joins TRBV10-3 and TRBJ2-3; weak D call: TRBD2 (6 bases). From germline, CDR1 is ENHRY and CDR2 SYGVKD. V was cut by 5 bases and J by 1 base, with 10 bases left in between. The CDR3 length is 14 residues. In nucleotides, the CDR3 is TGTGCCATCAGTAATAGCGGACGCACAGATACGCAGTATTTT. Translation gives CAISNSGRTDTQYF.

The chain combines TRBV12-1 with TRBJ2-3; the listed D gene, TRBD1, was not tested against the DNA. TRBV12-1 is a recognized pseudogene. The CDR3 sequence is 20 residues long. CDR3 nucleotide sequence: TGTGCCAGCAGCTCCTACAATCAAGATCAGGGGAGATACACACCGGATACGCAGTATTTT. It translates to CASSSYNQDQGRYTPDTQYF.

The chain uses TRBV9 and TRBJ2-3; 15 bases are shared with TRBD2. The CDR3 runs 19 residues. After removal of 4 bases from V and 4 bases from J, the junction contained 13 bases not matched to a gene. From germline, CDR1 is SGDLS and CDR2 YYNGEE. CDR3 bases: TGTGCCAGCAGCTCGAGGACTAGCGGGAGGGGTTTTGGGGCAGATACGCAGTATTTT. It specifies CASSSRTSGRGFGADTQYF.

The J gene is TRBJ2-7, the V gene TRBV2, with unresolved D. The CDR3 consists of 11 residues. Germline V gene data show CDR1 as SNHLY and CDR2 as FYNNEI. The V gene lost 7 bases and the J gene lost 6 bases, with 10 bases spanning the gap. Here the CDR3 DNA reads TGTGCCAGCATGCAATCGGTCGAGCAGTACTTC. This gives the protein CASMQSVEQYF.

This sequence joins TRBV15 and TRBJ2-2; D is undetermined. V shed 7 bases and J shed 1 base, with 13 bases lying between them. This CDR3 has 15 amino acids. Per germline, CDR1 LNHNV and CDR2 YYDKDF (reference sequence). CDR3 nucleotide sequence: TGTGCCACCAAGGCCTGGGCAGAGAACACCGGGGAGCTGTTTTTT. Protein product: CATKAWAENTGELFF.

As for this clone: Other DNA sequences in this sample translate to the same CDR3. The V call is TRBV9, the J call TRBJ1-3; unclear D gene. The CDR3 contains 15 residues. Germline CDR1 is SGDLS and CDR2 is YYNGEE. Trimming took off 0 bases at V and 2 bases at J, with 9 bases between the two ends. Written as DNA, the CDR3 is TGTGCCAGCAGCGTAGAGGGAGGCGCTGGAAACACCATATATTTT. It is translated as CASSVEGGAGNTIYF.

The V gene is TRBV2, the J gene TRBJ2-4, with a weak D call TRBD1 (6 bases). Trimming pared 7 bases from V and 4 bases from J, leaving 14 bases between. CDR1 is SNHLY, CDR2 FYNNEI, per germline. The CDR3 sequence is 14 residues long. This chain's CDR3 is CASTWTASKNIQYF. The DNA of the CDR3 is TGTGCCAGCACCTGGACAGCATCTAAAAACATTCAGTACTTC.

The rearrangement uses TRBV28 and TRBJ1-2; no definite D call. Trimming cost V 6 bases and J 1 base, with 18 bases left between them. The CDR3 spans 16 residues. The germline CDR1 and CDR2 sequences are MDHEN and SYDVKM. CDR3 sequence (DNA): TGTGCCAGCAGCACGCAGGCGGGCCAGCTTAACTATGGCTACACCTTC. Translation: CASSTQAGQLNYGYTF.

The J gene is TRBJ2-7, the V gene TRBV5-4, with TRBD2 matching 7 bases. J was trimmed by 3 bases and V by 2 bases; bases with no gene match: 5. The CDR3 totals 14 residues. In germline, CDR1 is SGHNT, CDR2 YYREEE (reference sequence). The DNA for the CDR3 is TGTGCCAGCAGCTTCGGACTAGGGAGCTACGAGCAGTACTTC. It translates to CASSFGLGSYEQYF.